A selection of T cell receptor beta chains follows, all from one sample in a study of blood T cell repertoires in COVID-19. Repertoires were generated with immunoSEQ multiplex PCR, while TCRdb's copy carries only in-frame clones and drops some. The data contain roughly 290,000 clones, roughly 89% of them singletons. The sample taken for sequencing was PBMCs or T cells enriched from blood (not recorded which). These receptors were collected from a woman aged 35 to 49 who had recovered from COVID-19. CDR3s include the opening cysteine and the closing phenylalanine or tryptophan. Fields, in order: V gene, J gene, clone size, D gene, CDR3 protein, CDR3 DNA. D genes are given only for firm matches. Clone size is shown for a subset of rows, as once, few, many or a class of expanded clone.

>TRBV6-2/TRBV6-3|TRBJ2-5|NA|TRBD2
CASSSAKAGGGETQYF
TGTGCCAGCAGTTCAGCCAAAGCGGGAGGGGGAGAGACCCAGTACTTC
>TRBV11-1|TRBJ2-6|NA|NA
CASSARAGSGANVLTF
TGTGCCAGCAGCGCACGCGCCGGGTCCGGGGCCAACGTCCTGACTTTC
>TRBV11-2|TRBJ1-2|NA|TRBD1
CASSLNQGALGYTF
TGTGCCAGCAGCTTAAACCAGGGGGCTTTGGGCTACACCTTC
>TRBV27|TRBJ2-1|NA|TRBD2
CASSLSELAGEVNEQFF
TGTGCCAGCAGTTTATCCGAACTAGCGGGAGAGGTCAATGAGCAGTTCTTC
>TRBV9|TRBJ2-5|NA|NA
CASSVGAEETQYF
TGTGCCAGCAGCGTCGGAGCGGAAGAGACCCAGTACTTC
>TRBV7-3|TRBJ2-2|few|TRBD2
CASSRLAGGGTGELFF
TGTGCCAGCAGCCGGCTAGCGGGAGGAGGGACCGGGGAGCTGTTTTTT
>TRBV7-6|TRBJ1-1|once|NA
CASSLQTGLNTEAFF
TGTGCCAGCAGCTTGCAGACAGGCCTGAACACTGAAGCTTTCTTT
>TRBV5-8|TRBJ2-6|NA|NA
CASSLRGQGLSGANVLTF
TGTGCCAGCAGCTTGAGGGGTCAGGGCCTCTCTGGGGCCAACGTCCTGACTTTC
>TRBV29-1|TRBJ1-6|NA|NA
CSVADGNNSPLHF
TGCAGCGTTGCGGACGGGAATAATTCACCCCTCCACTTT
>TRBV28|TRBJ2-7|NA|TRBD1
CASSLWDRGKYEQYF
TGTGCCAGCAGTTTGTGGGACAGGGGAAAATACGAGCAGTACTTC
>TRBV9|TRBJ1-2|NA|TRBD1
CASSGYNRGGYTF
TGTGCCAGCAGCGGGTACAACAGGGGTGGCTACACCTTC
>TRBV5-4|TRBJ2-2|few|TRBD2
CASSLDRERERSGMFF
TGTGCCAGCAGCTTGGACCGGGAGCGGGAGAGAAGCGGGATGTTTTTT
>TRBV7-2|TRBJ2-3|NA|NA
CASSSSMVAGTDTQYF
TGTGCCAGCAGCTCCTCCATGGTAGCGGGCACAGATACGCAGTATTTT
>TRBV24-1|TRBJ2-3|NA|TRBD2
CATSVATSGSTDTQYF
TGTGCCACCAGTGTGGCGACTAGCGGTAGCACAGATACGCAGTATTTT
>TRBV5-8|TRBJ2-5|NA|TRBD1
CASSLHGQGGQETQYF
TGTGCCAGCAGCTTGCATGGACAGGGCGGGCAAGAGACCCAGTACTTC
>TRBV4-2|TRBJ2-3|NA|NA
CASSQDGASLDTQYF
TGTGCCAGCAGCCAAGACGGAGCCTCACTGGATACGCAGTATTTT
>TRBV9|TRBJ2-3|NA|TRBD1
CASSDLGTGARYF
TGTGCCAGCAGCGACCTCGGGACAGGGGCTAGGTATTTT
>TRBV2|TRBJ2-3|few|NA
CASIFRLGPTDTQYF
TGTGCCAGCATCTTTAGACTAGGCCCCACAGATACGCAGTATTTT
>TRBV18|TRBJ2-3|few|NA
CASSPGGGDTQYF
TGTGCCAGCTCTCCGGGGGGCGGAGATACGCAGTATTTT
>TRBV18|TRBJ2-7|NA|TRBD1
CASSQQQGAYEQYF
TGTGCCAGCTCCCAACAGCAGGGGGCCTACGAGCAGTACTTC
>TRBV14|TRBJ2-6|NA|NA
CASSWGPGANVLTF
TGTGCCAGCAGCTGGGGGCCGGGGGCCAACGTCCTGACTTTC
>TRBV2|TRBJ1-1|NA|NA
CASQVTGGNTEAFF
TGTGCCAGCCAGGTGACAGGAGGGAACACTGAAGCTTTCTTT
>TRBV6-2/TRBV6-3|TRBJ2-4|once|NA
CASSYYTGIGGQNIQYF
TGTGCCAGCAGTTATTATACCGGGATCGGGGGACAAAACATTCAGTACTTC
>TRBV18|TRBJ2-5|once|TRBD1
CASSPEQGRQETQYF
TGTGCCAGCTCACCTGAACAGGGGCGGCAAGAGACCCAGTACTTC
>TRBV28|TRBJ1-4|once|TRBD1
CASRPQGAVGEKLFF
TGTGCCAGCAGGCCACAGGGGGCTGTAGGGGAAAAACTGTTTTTT
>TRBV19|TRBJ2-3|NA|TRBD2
CASSIVAGGSDTQYF
TGTGCCAGTAGTATTGTAGCGGGAGGGAGCGATACGCAGTATTTT
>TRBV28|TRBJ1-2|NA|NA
CASISPGFGGYTF
TGTGCCAGCATTTCGCCTGGGTTCGGGGGCTACACCTTC
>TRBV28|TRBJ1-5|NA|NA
CASIPSVGGGNQPQHF
TGTGCCAGCATCCCGTCGGTCGGGGGGGGCAATCAGCCCCAGCATTTT
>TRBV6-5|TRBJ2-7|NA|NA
CASSYTFGQVYEQYF
TGTGCCAGCAGTTACACTTTTGGGCAGGTCTACGAGCAGTACTTC
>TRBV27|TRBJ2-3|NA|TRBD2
CASRRREGDTQYF
TGTGCCAGCAGGAGGCGGGAGGGAGATACGCAGTATTTT
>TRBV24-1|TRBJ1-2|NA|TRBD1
CATSDSTGTGNYGYTF
TGTGCCACCAGTGATTCCACCGGGACAGGGAATTATGGCTACACCTTC
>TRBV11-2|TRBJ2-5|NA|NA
CASSGWGEPGSRETQYF
TGTGCCAGCAGCGGCTGGGGGGAGCCAGGGAGTAGGGAGACCCAGTACTTC
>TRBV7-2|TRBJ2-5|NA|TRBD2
CASSESGRKETQYF
TGTGCCAGCAGCGAGAGCGGGAGGAAGGAGACCCAGTACTTC
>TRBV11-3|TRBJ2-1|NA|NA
CASSAGSYNEQFF
TGTGCCAGCAGCGCAGGGTCCTACAATGAGCAGTTCTTC
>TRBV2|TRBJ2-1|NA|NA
CASTPLQSNEQFF
TGTGCCAGCACCCCCCTCCAGTCTAATGAGCAGTTCTTC
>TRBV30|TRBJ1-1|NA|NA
CAWSVGRDTEAFF
TGTGCCTGGAGTGTAGGTCGGGACACTGAAGCTTTCTTT
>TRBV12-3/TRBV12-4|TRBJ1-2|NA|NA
CASTRGLLNGYTF
TGTGCCAGCACCCGGGGACTCTTAAATGGCTACACCTTC
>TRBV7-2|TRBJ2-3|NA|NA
CASRRRTGAADTQYF
TGTGCCAGCAGGAGACGAACGGGAGCAGCAGATACGCAGTATTTT
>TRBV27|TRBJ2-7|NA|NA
CASSFFRGVLREQYF
TGTGCCAGCAGTTTCTTTCGGGGTGTTCTGCGCGAGCAGTACTTC
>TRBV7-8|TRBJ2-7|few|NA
CASSLEGTPLGEQYF
TGTGCCAGCAGCTTAGAGGGGACTCCTCTAGGAGAGCAGTACTTC
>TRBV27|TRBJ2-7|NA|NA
CASSLLHRLGPYEQYF
TGTGCCAGCAGTTTATTACACAGGCTGGGGCCCTACGAGCAGTACTTC
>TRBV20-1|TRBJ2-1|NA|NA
CSASRGTVDNEQFF
TGCAGTGCTAGTCGCGGGACGGTTGACAATGAGCAGTTCTTC
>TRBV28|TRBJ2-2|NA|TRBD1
CASSSPGQGSGELFF
TGTGCCAGCAGTTCCCCCGGACAGGGGTCCGGGGAGCTGTTTTTT
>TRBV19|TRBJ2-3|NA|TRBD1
CASRLRGRTDTQYF
TGTGCCAGTCGCCTGAGGGGGCGTACAGATACGCAGTATTTT
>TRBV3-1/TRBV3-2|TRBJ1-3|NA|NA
CASSQSGLSGNTIYF
TGTGCCAGCAGCCAATCAGGACTCTCTGGAAACACCATATATTTT
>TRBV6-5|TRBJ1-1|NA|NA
CASSDSGALRTEAFF
TGTGCCAGCAGTGACTCAGGGGCCTTGCGCACTGAAGCTTTCTTT
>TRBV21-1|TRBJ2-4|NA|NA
CASIWGLAGVLAKNIQYF
TGTGCCAGCATCTGGGGACTAGCGGGCGTGCTAGCCAAAAACATTCAGTACTTC
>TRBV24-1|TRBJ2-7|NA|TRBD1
CATSDLGYRGPYEQYF
TGTGCCACCAGTGATTTAGGGTACAGGGGGCCCTACGAGCAGTACTTC
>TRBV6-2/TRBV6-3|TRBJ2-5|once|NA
CASSLKGEQETQYF
TGTGCCAGCAGTTTAAAAGGGGAACAAGAGACCCAGTACTTC
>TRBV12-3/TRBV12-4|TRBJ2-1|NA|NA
CASRRAHNEQFF
TGTGCCAGCAGGAGGGCCCACAATGAGCAGTTCTTC
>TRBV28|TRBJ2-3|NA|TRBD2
CASRSNGGGTDTQYF
TGTGCCAGCAGGTCGAACGGGGGGGGCACAGATACGCAGTATTTT
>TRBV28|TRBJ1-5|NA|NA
CASTPPGSGQPQHF
TGTGCCAGCACCCCCCCGGGGAGCGGTCAGCCCCAGCATTTT
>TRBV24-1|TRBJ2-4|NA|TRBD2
CATRTSGTNIQYF
TGTGCCACACGGACTAGCGGGACGAACATTCAGTACTTC
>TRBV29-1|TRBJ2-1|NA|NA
CSVPSYNEQFF
TGCAGCGTTCCCAGTTACAATGAGCAGTTCTTC